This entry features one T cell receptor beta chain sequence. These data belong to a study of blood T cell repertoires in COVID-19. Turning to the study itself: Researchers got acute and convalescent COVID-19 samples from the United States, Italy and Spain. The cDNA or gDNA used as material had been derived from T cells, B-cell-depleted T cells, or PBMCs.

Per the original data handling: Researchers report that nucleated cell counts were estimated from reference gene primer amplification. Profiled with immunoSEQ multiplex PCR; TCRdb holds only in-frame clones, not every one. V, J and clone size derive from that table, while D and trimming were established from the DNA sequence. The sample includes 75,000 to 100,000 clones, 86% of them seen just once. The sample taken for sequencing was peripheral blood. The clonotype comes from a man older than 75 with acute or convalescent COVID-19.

CDR3 DNA sequence: TGTGCCAGCAGCCGTACAGGGGGCGGCTATGGCTACACCTTC. Protein product: CASSRTGGGYGYTF. The rearrangement links TRBV13 to TRBJ1-2, with 9 positions matching TRBD1. V lost 5 bases to trimming and J lost 4 bases; unmatched junction nucleotides: 5. This CDR3 spans 14 amino acids. The germline V gene has CDR1 PRHDT and CDR2 FYEKMQ (reference sequence).